Below are 4 T cell receptor beta chains sequenced from a single sample in a study of T cells in Graves' hyperthyroidism and ophthalmopathy. Using RNA transcripts as the source, TCR beta CDR3 regions were amplified. TCR CDR3 regions were first amplified by RT-PCR with HTBI primers. In TCRdb, the multiplex PCR reads were re-called with MiXCR into one record per CDR3 protein. The data contain a few hundred thousand distinct CDR3 sequences, approximately 15% of them singletons. The sample comprised blood. These TCRs come from a woman in her twenties or thirties with Graves' hyperthyroidism.

In its sample, this clonotype was seen many times. The rearrangement links TRBV6-1 to TRBJ2-1; TRBD2 agrees at 10 bases. V was clipped by 6 bases and J by 5 bases; unmatched bases: 4. Germline loops: CDR1 MNHNS, CDR2 SASEGT. This CDR3 is 14 amino acids long. This CDR3 is CASRHSGRHNEQFF. CDR3 nucleotide sequence: TGTGCCAGCAGGCATAGCGGGAGGCACAATGAGCAGTTCTTC.

This clonotype was picked up a small number of times. The chain uses TRBV6-4 and TRBJ1-1; D is possibly TRBD1 (5 bases). The V gene's germline CDR1 is MRHNA and CDR2 SNTAGT. The CDR3 length is 12 residues. V lost 10 bases and J 4 bases, leaving 13 bases between the germline ends. The CDR3 region is CAISRGGTEAFF. The DNA of the CDR3 is TGTGCCATCTCTCGGGGGGGCACTGAAGCTTTCTTT.

The genes are TRBV3-1 and TRBJ2-7; D possibly corresponds to TRBD2 (6 bases). This CDR3 spans 14 amino acids. CDR1 is LGHDT and CDR2 is YNNKEL in the germline V gene (reference sequence). Trimming shortened V by 1 base and J by 9 bases, and 16 bases separated the two germline ends. The CDR3 region is CASSQGGGGQGQYF. DNA for the CDR3: TGTGCCAGCAGCCAAGGAGGTGGAGGGCAAGGGCAGTACTTC.

This clonotype has only a few counts. The chain uses TRBV27 and TRBJ2-2; D is ambiguous. Trimming left V 0 bases short and J 4 bases short, with 3 bases between. The CDR3 covers 13 residues. Germline assignment: CDR1 MNHEY and CDR2 SMNVEV (reference sequence). Here the CDR3 DNA reads TGTGCCAGCAGTTTATCCACCACCGGGGAGCTGTTTTTT. Residues: CASSLSTTGELFF.